One sample yielded the 26 T cell receptor beta chains listed below, sequenced in a study of blood T cells in healthy people across ages. A second roughly 7 to 11 cycle PCR used barcoded and J-beta primers. TCRdb re-analysed the 5' RACE reads in MiXCR, keeping a single row per CDR3 protein. The sample has about 1,600,000 distinct CDR3 sequences, 35% to 45% seen once. Sequenced material: blood. The receptors here all came from a woman between 18 and 30 years old in good health.

This clonotype was detected only a few times. V and J are TRBV14 and TRBJ2-1; a possible D gene is TRBD2 (6 bases). Germline V gives CDR1 SGHDN, CDR2 FVKESK. The CDR3 is 13 residues long. V was shortened by 6 bases and J by 5 bases, with 11 bases between the two germline ends. The CDR3 here is CASSRGIHNEQFF. The CDR3 DNA is TGTGCCAGCAGTCGCGGGATCCACAATGAGCAGTTCTTC. The whole variable domain, remainder taken from reference TRBV14 and TRBJ2-1, is EAGVTQFPSHSVIEKGQTVTLRCDPISGHDNLYWYRRVMGKEIKFLLHFVKESKQDESGMPNNRFLAERTGGTYSTLKVQPAELEDSGVYFCASSRGIHNEQFFGPGTRLTVL.

This clonotype was counted a few times. The rearrangement links TRBV10-3 to TRBJ2-1; no firm D call. The germline CDR1 and CDR2 sequences are ENHRY and SYGVKD. With 6 bases removed from V and 8 bases from J, the gap between germline ends came to 14 bases. The CDR3 is made up of 13 amino acids. CDR3 sequence reads: CAISQESLDEQFF. CDR3 nucleotides: TGTGCCATCAGCCAGGAAAGTCTGGATGAGCAGTTCTTC.

The rearrangement links TRBV20-1 to TRBJ1-5; maybe TRBD1 (5 bases). The CDR3 consists of 15 residues. Deletions cut 3 bases from V and 3 bases from J, with 15 bases between. Per the germline V gene, CDR1 is DFQATT and CDR2 is SNEGSKA (reference sequence). CDR3 coding DNA: TGCAGTGCTAGGTTGGGAGACAGCACCAATCAGCCCCAGCATTTT. Protein: CSARLGDSTNQPQHF.

The chain joins TRBV15 to TRBJ1-5; 8 bases line up with TRBD1. J lost 7 bases, V lost 0 bases, and 5 bases had no gene match. The CDR3 runs to 15 residues. Germline CDR1 LNHNV, CDR2 YYDKDF (reference sequence). CDR3 loop: CATSRDPTGGQPQHF. DNA for the CDR3: TGTGCCACCAGCAGAGATCCTACAGGGGGGCAGCCCCAGCATTTT.

This clonotype has only a few counts. This sequence joins TRBV5-1 and TRBJ2-1; D ambiguous. Trimming took off 0 bases at V and 0 bases at J, with 7 bases between the two ends. CDR1 SGHRS and CDR2 YFSETQ come from the germline V gene. The CDR3 has 15 residues. CDR3 coding DNA: TGCGCCAGCAGCTTGGAGCTGAGCTCCTACAATGAGCAGTTCTTC. It translates to CASSLELSSYNEQFF.

The table lists this clonotype with a few counts. The chain joins TRBV5-1 to TRBJ2-3; 7 positions agree with TRBD2. The CDR3 extends over 16 amino acids. Germline CDR1 is SGHRS and CDR2 is YFSETQ. The junction had 9 bases not matched to a gene; V was cut back by 5 bases and J by 0 bases. CDR3: CASRQRASGSTDTQYF. The CDR3 nucleotides read TGCGCCAGCAGGCAGCGCGCTAGCGGTAGCACAGATACGCAGTATTTT.

The gene calls are TRBV3-1 and TRBJ1-2; the D is unclear. Germline values: CDR1 LGHDT, CDR2 YNNKEL (reference sequence). This CDR3 comprises 15 residues. Trimming removed 4 bases at V and 6 bases at J, with 18 bases between. The DNA of the CDR3 is TGTGCCAGCAGCCTATCAGCCCCAAGACCAAATGGCTACACCTTC. It specifies CASSLSAPRPNGYTF.

The gene calls are TRBV12-3 or TRBV12-4 and TRBJ1-1, with D possibly being TRBD1 (5 bases). The CDR3 is 13 amino acids. Trimming removed 3 bases at V and 4 bases at J, with 9 bases between. The CDR3 reads CASSLRGPTEAFF. The CDR3 DNA is TGTGCCAGCAGTTTGAGGGGCCCCACTGAAGCTTTCTTT.

The chain links TRBV20-1 to TRBJ2-7; D is unresolved. Trimming took off 4 bases at V and 4 bases at J, with 8 bases between the two ends. Germline V gene lookup returns CDR1 DFQATT and CDR2 SNEGSKA (reference sequence). The CDR3 is 11 residues long. The CDR3 DNA is TGCAGTGCTACACAGTTTTACGAGCAGTACTTC. As protein: CSATQFYEQYF.

The J gene is TRBJ2-7, the V gene TRBV13, with 7 bases fitting TRBD1. The V and J ends lost 3 bases and 0 bases, in that order; junction bases with no gene match: 5. Germline assignment: CDR1 PRHDT and CDR2 FYEKMQ (reference sequence). This CDR3 is 15 amino acids long. In DNA, the CDR3 is TGTGCCAGCAGCTTGGACCGACAGGGCTCCTACGAGCAGTACTTC. Translated: CASSLDRQGSYEQYF.

This clonotype was observed a handful of times. The V and J genes are TRBV5-1 and TRBJ2-6; 13 bases line up with TRBD2. V shed 4 bases and J 0 bases; nucleotides not matched to a gene: 7. This CDR3 region has 19 residues. The V gene's germline CDR1 is SGHRS and CDR2 YFSETQ. CDR3 in amino acids: CASSSGTSGKVSGANVLTF. Written as DNA, the CDR3 is TGCGCCAGCAGCAGCGGGACTAGCGGGAAAGTCTCTGGGGCCAACGTCCTGACTTTC. The complete variable domain, with remaining parts taken from reference TRBV5-1 and TRBJ2-6, reads KAGVTQTPRYLIKTRGQQVTLSCSPISGHRSVSWYQQTPGQGLQFLFEYFSETQRNKGNFPGRFSGRQFSNSRSEMNVSTLELGDSALYLCASSSGTSGKVSGANVLTFGAGSRLTVL.

The rearrangement uses TRBV29-1 and TRBJ1-2; 10 bases map to TRBD1. Trimming removed 5 bases from V and 2 bases from J; junction bases left unmatched: 8. The germline gives CDR1 SQVTM, CDR2 ANQGSEA. The CDR3 is 15 amino acids. The CDR3 DNA sequence: TGCAGCGTTATCCCGACGGACAGGGGGAACTATGGCTACACCTTC. Translation: CSVIPTDRGNYGYTF.

The genes are TRBV5-5 and TRBJ2-5; 9 nucleotides agree with TRBD1. This CDR3 is built from 16 residues. V shed 4 bases, J shed 2 bases, and the junction held 9 bases outside the gene matches. The germline V gene encodes CDR1 SGHKS and CDR2 YYEKEE (reference sequence). CDR3 sequence reads: CASSPITGTGQETQYF. For the CDR3, the DNA is TGTGCCAGCAGCCCCATAACCGGGACAGGGCAAGAGACCCAGTACTTC.

This clonotype has more than one count but fewer than ten. The chain joins TRBV9 to TRBJ2-7; TRBD2 aligns across 12 bases. The ends lost 10 bases at V and 2 bases at J; junction bases unmatched: 13. CDR1 SGDLS and CDR2 YYNGEE come from the germline V gene. CDR3 length: 16 amino acids. The CDR3 loop reads CARDGGLAGPTYEQYF. As DNA, the CDR3 is TGTGCCCGCGACGGAGGACTAGCGGGACCAACCTACGAGCAGTACTTC.

The CDR3: CASSGGQGANIQYF. Written as DNA, the CDR3 is TGCGCCAGCAGCGGTGGACAGGGGGCGAACATTCAGTACTTC. The chain couples TRBV5-1 to TRBJ2-4; TRBD1 aligns across 11 bases. CDR3 length equals 14 residues. CDR1 is SGHRS and CDR2 is YFSETQ in the germline V gene. Germline trimming cut 4 bases from V and 7 bases from J; bases unmatched to any gene: 4. The whole variable domain, remainder taken from reference TRBV5-1 and TRBJ2-4, is KAGVTQTPRYLIKTRGQQVTLSCSPISGHRSVSWYQQTPGQGLQFLFEYFSETQRNKGNFPGRFSGRQFSNSRSEMNVSTLELGDSALYLCASSGGQGANIQYFGAGTRLSVL.

Regarding this clonotype: Germline is not matched at one junction end, which may reflect a read error. The V call is TRBV3-1, the J call TRBJ1-2; possible D gene TRBD1, 5 bases. This CDR3 has 14 amino acids. Per germline, CDR1 LGHDT and CDR2 YNNKEL (reference sequence). The CDR3 DNA reads as TGTGCCGGCAGCCTACTGACAGCTAACTATGGCTACACTTTC. This sequence encodes CAGSLLTANYGYTF.

This clonotype was seen more than once but under ten times. This chain connects TRBV2 to TRBJ2-1; 9 bases line up with TRBD1. The CDR3 runs to 14 residues. The germline gives CDR1 SNHLY, CDR2 FYNNEI. Germline trimming cut 7 bases from V and 8 bases from J; bases unmatched to any gene: 9. The DNA for the CDR3 is TGTGCCAGCACCTACCCGGGACAGGGATATGAGCAGTTCTTC. Its translation: CASTYPGQGYEQFF. The variable domain in full, with the rest retrieved from reference TRBV2 and TRBJ2-1, is EPEVTQTPSHQVTQMGQEVILRCVPISNHLYFYWYRQILGQKVEFLVSFYNNEISEKSEIFDDQFSVERPDGSNFTLKIRSTKLEDSAMYFCASTYPGQGYEQFFGPGTRLTVL.

V and J are TRBV5-1 and TRBJ2-5; no firm D call. CDR3 length: 15 residues. With 4 bases removed from V and 11 bases from J, the gap between germline ends came to 24 bases. Germline lookup yields CDR1 SGHRS and CDR2 YFSETQ. The CDR3 is CASSTQTLTYNEQYF. CDR3 nucleotides: TGCGCCAGCAGCACCCAAACCCTTACCTACAATGAGCAGTACTTC.

The chain has TRBV14 and TRBJ1-3; D not certain. This CDR3 has 14 residues. Germline CDR1 is SGHDN and CDR2 is FVKESK. Between the trimmed V and J ends, which lost 2 bases and 4 bases, there was a span of 9 bases. The CDR3 protein is CASSQSGSGNTIYF. In nucleotides, the CDR3 is TGTGCCAGCAGCCAATCCGGGTCGGGAAACACCATATATTTT.

This chain joins TRBV28 and TRBJ1-2; perhaps TRBD1 as D (5 bases). CDR1 is MDHEN, CDR2 SYDVKM, per germline. This CDR3 spans 14 amino acids. With 5 bases removed from V and 4 bases from J, the gap between germline ends came to 14 bases. CDR3 bases: TGTGCCAGCAGTCCAAGGGGCAGCCTCTATGGCTACACCTTC. It translates to CASSPRGSLYGYTF.

This clonotype appeared a few times. This sequence joins TRBV24-1 and TRBJ2-3, with 8 bases identical to TRBD2. The CDR3 runs 16 residues. Germline V lookup: CDR1 KGHDR, CDR2 SFDVKD. V dropped 4 bases and J dropped 4; count of bases not matched to a gene: 9. CDR3: CATSDPGLGGADTQYF. The DNA for the CDR3 is TGTGCCACCAGTGACCCGGGACTAGGAGGCGCAGATACGCAGTATTTT.

This clonotype was found a few times. This chain connects TRBV20-1 to TRBJ1-5, with 10 nucleotides matching TRBD1. Germline V gives CDR1 DFQATT, CDR2 SNEGSKA (reference sequence). The CDR3 is 18 residues long. J lost 6 bases, V lost 1 base, and 15 bases had no gene match. The CDR3 DNA reads TGCAGTGCTAGAGCAGGGACAGGGGTCCTCGGGGTGGGTCAGCCCCAGCATTTT. Amino acid sequence: CSARAGTGVLGVGQPQHF.

As for this clonotype: One junction end does not reproduce the germline sequence, and a read error may be involved. The rearrangement uses TRBV4-1 and TRBJ1-5; maybe TRBD1 (5 bases). The CDR3 is 17 residues long. In germline, CDR1 is MGHRA, CDR2 YSYEKL. The CDR3 spells CANSQGIARDSNQPQHF. The CDR3 coding sequence is TGCGCCAACAGCCAAGGCATCGCCCGGGACAGCAATCAGCCCCAGCATTTT.

A few counts support this clonotype. The chain combines TRBV20-1 with TRBJ2-3; TRBD1 matches 8 bases. CDR1 is DFQATT and CDR2 is SNEGSKA in the germline V gene (reference sequence). The CDR3 spans 14 residues. The ends lost 7 bases at V and 3 bases at J; junction bases unmatched: 9. The CDR3 region has the DNA TGCAGTGTCCCACCGAGGACAGGGACAGATACGCAGTATTTT. Translation: CSVPPRTGTDTQYF.

The V gene is TRBV20-1, the J gene TRBJ2-3, with TRBD2 matching 10 bases. Germline CDR1 reads DFQATT; CDR2 reads SNEGSKA (reference sequence). The CDR3 length is 16 residues. V gave up 0 bases and J gave up 6 bases; unmatched junction bases: 9. The CDR3 here is CSARDPTERGGDTQYF. CDR3 coding DNA: TGCAGTGCTAGAGACCCCACGGAGCGGGGGGGTGATACGCAGTATTTT.

This chain connects TRBV7-6 to TRBJ2-5; 7 bases are a match to TRBD1. Trimming at V came to 0 bases and at J to 2 bases, leaving 3 bases not matched to a gene. CDR3 length equals 15 residues. Germline CDR1 is SGHVS and CDR2 is FNYEAQ. CDR3 coding DNA: TGTGCCAGCAGCTTAGCGCCGGGACAGCAAGAGACCCAGTACTTC. It translates to CASSLAPGQQETQYF.